The 22 T cell receptor beta chains in this list originate from one sample, sequenced in a study of tissue T cells after allogeneic stem cell transplantation. Using immunoSEQ multiplex PCR, the repertoire was profiled, and TCRdb retains in-frame clones only, with some absent. This table holds fewer than 30,000 clones, around four fifths found once. Sample: tissue from the ileum, taken at autopsy. The receptors shown here come from a female donor aged 60 or older with lung cancer.

The chain joins TRBV19 to TRBJ2-7, with D hard to call. The CDR3 sequence is 13 residues long. Trimming took off 7 bases at V and 4 bases at J, with 14 bases between the two ends. The V gene's germline CDR1 is LNHDA and CDR2 SQIVND (reference sequence). The CDR3 DNA is TGTGCCAGTAAAGGCAGGCTACAATACGAGCAGTACTTC. Translation: CASKGRLQYEQYF.

This rearrangement joins TRBV9 to TRBJ2-5; a weak D match, TRBD2 (6 bases). The V gene lost 10 bases and the J gene lost 5 bases, with 12 bases spanning the gap. The CDR3 consists of 11 residues. CDR1 is SGDLS and CDR2 is YYNGEE in the germline V gene. For the CDR3, the DNA is TGTGCCGGAGGGAGAAGGGAGACCCAGTACTTC. Translation gives CAGGRRETQYF. Full variable domain (rest looked up from reference TRBV9 and TRBJ2-5): DSGVTQTPKHLITATGQRVTLRCSPRSGDLSVYWYQQSLDQGLQFLIQYYNGEERAKGNILERFSAQQFPDLHSELNLSSLELGDSALYFCAGGRRETQYFGPGTRLLVL.

Only a few counts were recorded for this clone. The chain joins TRBV6-2 or TRBV6-3 to TRBJ1-5; no clear D gene. Germline CDR1 reads MNHEY; CDR2 reads SVGEGT. With 2 bases removed from V and 1 base from J, the gap between germline ends came to 12 bases. The CDR3 contains 16 residues. CDR3 bases: TGTGCCAGCAGTTACAAATTGGGCACGAGCAATCAGCCCCAGCATTTT. As protein: CASSYKLGTSNQPQHF.

The chain employs TRBV9 and TRBJ2-5; 10 bases are shared with TRBD1. CDR3 length: 16 residues. From germline, CDR1 is SGDLS and CDR2 YYNGEE. Trimming cost V 3 bases and J 9 bases; bases outside gene matches: 14. The chain's CDR3 is CASSETGTGVRGAQYF. In DNA form, the CDR3 reads TGTGCCAGCAGCGAAACTGGGACAGGGGTCCGTGGGGCCCAGTACTTC. Using reference TRBV9 and TRBJ2-5 for the parts outside the CDR3, the full variable domain is DSGVTQTPKHLITATGQRVTLRCSPRSGDLSVYWYQQSLDQGLQFLIQYYNGEERAKGNILERFSAQQFPDLHSELNLSSLELGDSALYFCASSETGTGVRGAQYFGPGTRLLVL.

By its share, this clone is large. This chain connects TRBV7-9 to TRBJ2-7; D perhaps matches TRBD1 (5 bases). The V gene's germline CDR1 is SEHNR and CDR2 FQNEAQ (reference sequence). V was shortened by 5 bases and J by 3 bases, with 8 bases between the two germline ends. This CDR3 has 12 residues. As DNA, the CDR3 is TGTGCCAGCAGCGCAACAGGCTACGAGCAGTACTTC. Translation gives CASSATGYEQYF. The full variable domain, completed using reference TRBV7-9 and TRBJ2-7, is DTGVSQNPRHKITKRGQNVTFRCDPISEHNRLYWYRQTLGQGPEFLTYFQNEAQLEKSRLLSDRFSAERPKGSFSTLEIQRTEQGDSAMYLCASSATGYEQYFGPGTRLTVT.

The chain recombines TRBV11-3 with TRBJ2-1, with TRBD1 matching 7 bases. Germline CDR1 is SGHNT and CDR2 is YENEEA. The CDR3 consists of 14 residues. V was clipped by 2 bases and J by 4 bases; unmatched bases: 2. The DNA of the CDR3 is TGTGCCAGCAGCTTAAGGGACAGATACAATGAGCAGTTCTTC. This sequence encodes CASSLRDRYNEQFF.

This clone has more than one count but fewer than ten. The chain employs TRBV4-3 and TRBJ2-6; D unresolved. Trimming stripped 4 bases from V and 0 bases from J, with 13 bases between. The CDR3 has 17 residues. Per the germline V gene, CDR1 is LGHNA and CDR2 is YSLEER. The DNA of the CDR3 is TGCGCCAGCAGCCCCGGACGGATCCGCTCTGGGGCCAACGTCCTGACTTTC. As protein: CASSPGRIRSGANVLTF.

This clone was seen a few times. The chain recombines TRBV7-2 with TRBJ2-1; D perhaps matches TRBD1 (6 bases). Trimming shortened V by 5 bases and J by 4 bases, and 15 bases separated the two germline ends. Germline V gives CDR1 SGHTA, CDR2 FQGNSA. The CDR3 spans 15 residues. The CDR3, as DNA: TGTGCCAGCAGCACGTCCGGGACACCGTACAATGAGCAGTTCTTC. Its protein is CASSTSGTPYNEQFF.

The V call is TRBV7-3, the J call TRBJ2-1; no clear D. CDR1 is SGHTA and CDR2 is FQGTGA in the germline V gene. The CDR3 is 13 amino acids. The V end lost 3 bases, the J end lost 9 bases, and 12 bases lay between the germline ends. In DNA, the CDR3 is TGTGCCAGCAGCTTGGATAACGCTAGTGAGCAGTTCTTC. This sequence encodes CASSLDNASEQFF.

The V call is TRBV6-2 or TRBV6-3, the J call TRBJ1-5; D not resolved. Germline lookup yields CDR1 MNHEY and CDR2 SVGEGT. The CDR3 contains 16 residues. V dropped 2 bases and J dropped 0 bases, with 11 bases sitting between them. This CDR3 is CASSYGPEYSNQPQHF. For the CDR3, the DNA is TGTGCCAGCAGTTACGGTCCCGAATATAGCAATCAGCCCCAGCATTTT.

The chain employs TRBV9 and TRBJ2-2; D not certain. The CDR3 loop spans 17 amino acids. CDR1 and CDR2 (germline): SGDLS, YYNGEE. V was clipped by 0 bases and J by 0 bases, with 12 bases between them. CDR3 sequence: CASSVGLGLSNTGELFF. The CDR3 DNA is TGTGCCAGCAGCGTAGGTCTAGGATTGTCGAACACCGGGGAGCTGTTTTTT.

The CDR3 coding sequence is TGCGCCAGCAGCTTGGGAGCCAGCCAAGAGACCCAGTACTTC. Encoded protein: CASSLGASQETQYF. This sequence joins TRBV5-1 and TRBJ2-5; unclear D gene. The CDR3 length is 14 residues. Germline lookup yields CDR1 SGHRS and CDR2 YFSETQ. The V end was cut by 0 bases, the J end by 1 base, with 7 bases between.

The chain links TRBV19 to TRBJ1-5; D remains ambiguous. Trimming stripped 3 bases from V and 1 base from J, with 10 bases between. The CDR3 runs 15 residues. CDR1 and CDR2 from the germline V gene are LNHDA and SQIVND (reference sequence). The CDR3 spells CASSIKQQSNQPQHF. The CDR3, as DNA: TGTGCCAGTAGTATTAAACAGCAAAGCAATCAGCCCCAGCATTTT.

This clone has more than one count but fewer than ten. The chain joins TRBV18 to TRBJ1-1; TRBD1 matches at 9 bases. CDR3 size: 13 residues. Germline assignment: CDR1 KGHSH and CDR2 LQKENI. V lost 4 bases and J lost 7; bases outside the gene matches: 4. DNA of the CDR3: TGTGCCAGCTCACTGGGGACAGGGAGTGAAGCTTTCTTT. Translation gives CASSLGTGSEAFF.

The V call is TRBV27, the J call TRBJ2-1, with 10 bases lining up with TRBD2. The trim removed 4 bases at V and 14 bases at J, leaving 8 bases unmatched. The V gene's germline CDR1 is MNHEY and CDR2 SMNVEV (reference sequence). The CDR3 has 13 residues. The CDR3 protein is CASSSSSGREEFF. The CDR3 DNA sequence: TGTGCCAGCAGTTCGTCTAGCGGGAGAGAGGAGTTCTTC.

Only a few counts were recorded for this clone. This chain connects TRBV19 to TRBJ1-1; 7 bases are a match to TRBD1. J gave up 3 bases and V 5 bases, and 6 bases lay outside the gene matches. There are 14 residues in the CDR3. Germline V CDR1 and CDR2: LNHDA, SQIVND (reference sequence). The CDR3 loop is CASSYRGGYTEAFF. The CDR3 DNA reads TGTGCCAGTAGTTACAGGGGAGGATACACTGAAGCTTTCTTT.

This rearrangement joins TRBV3-1 (or the pseudogene TRBV3-2) to TRBJ1-6, with 10 bases fitting TRBD1. J lost 6 bases, V lost 6 bases, and 17 bases had no gene match. There are 19 residues in the CDR3. Germline lookup yields CDR1 LGHDT and CDR2 YNNKEL (reference sequence). The CDR3 nucleotides are TGTGCCAGCAGGTCCCGGGACAGGGGTTCGTTAGTGGGTAATTCACCCCTCCACTTT. Its translation: CASRSRDRGSLVGNSPLHF.

This rearrangement joins TRBV3-1 (or the pseudogene TRBV3-2) to TRBJ2-7; 10 bases map to TRBD2. The CDR3 runs 17 residues. Trimming at V came to 1 base and at J to 1 base, leaving 7 bases not matched to a gene. CDR1 and CDR2 (germline): LGHDT, YNNKEL (reference sequence). The CDR3 here is CASSQGLAGVQSYEQYF. The CDR3 coding sequence is TGTGCCAGCAGCCAAGGTCTAGCGGGAGTACAATCCTACGAGCAGTACTTC.

This clone occurred a few times. The limits of the CDR3 on the DNA are not certain, so only TCRdb's listed CDR3 is given. This sequence joins TRBV14 and TRBJ2-5; TRBD2 is the table's D call, not checked against the DNA. Per the germline V gene, CDR1 is SGHDN and CDR2 is FVKESK. From its first to its last residue, the CDR3 has 15 amino acids. The CDR3 is CASSQGLDILETQYF.

Notes on this clone: Additional DNA sequences in this sample encode the identical CDR3. This chain uses TRBV27 with TRBJ2-2; maybe TRBD2 (6 bases). Germline loops: CDR1 MNHEY, CDR2 SMNVEV (reference sequence). The CDR3 covers 15 residues. Trimming cost V 5 bases and J 5 bases, with 15 bases left between them. Here the CDR3 reads CASSRAGGQTGELFF. The CDR3 DNA reads TGTGCCAGCAGTCGAGCCGGGGGTCAGACCGGGGAGCTGTTTTTT.

A few counts support this clone. The chain links TRBV15 to TRBJ2-1; maybe TRBD2 (6 bases). The CDR3 consists of 18 residues. V lost 4 bases and J lost 7, with 26 bases in between. Germline V gene data show CDR1 as LNHNV and CDR2 as YYDKDF (reference sequence). This chain's CDR3 is CATSTGGLIGGGGNEQFF. The CDR3 nucleotides are TGTGCCACCAGCACCGGGGGTCTGATAGGAGGTGGGGGTAATGAGCAGTTCTTC.

This clone was seen a handful of times. This chain uses TRBV5-1 with TRBJ2-5, with 9 bases aligning to TRBD2. Trimming at V came to 6 bases and at J to 5 bases, leaving 14 bases not matched to a gene. The CDR3 extends over 16 amino acids. The germline V gene encodes CDR1 SGHRS and CDR2 YFSETQ. CDR3 in amino acids: CASKASGILVKETQYF. CDR3 DNA: TGCGCCAGCAAGGCTAGCGGGATATTGGTCAAGGAGACCCAGTACTTC.